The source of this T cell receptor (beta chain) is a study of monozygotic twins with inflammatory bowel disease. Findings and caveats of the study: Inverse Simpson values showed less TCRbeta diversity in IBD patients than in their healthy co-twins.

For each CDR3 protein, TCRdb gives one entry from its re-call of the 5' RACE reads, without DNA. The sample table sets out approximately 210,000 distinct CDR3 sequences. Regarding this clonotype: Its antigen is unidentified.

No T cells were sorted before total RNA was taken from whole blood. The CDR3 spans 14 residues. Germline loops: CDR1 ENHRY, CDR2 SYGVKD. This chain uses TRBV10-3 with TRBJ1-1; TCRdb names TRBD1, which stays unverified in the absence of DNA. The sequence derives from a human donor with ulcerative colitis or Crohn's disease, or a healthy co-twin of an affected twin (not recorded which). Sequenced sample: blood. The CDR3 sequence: CAISDGGPITEAFF.